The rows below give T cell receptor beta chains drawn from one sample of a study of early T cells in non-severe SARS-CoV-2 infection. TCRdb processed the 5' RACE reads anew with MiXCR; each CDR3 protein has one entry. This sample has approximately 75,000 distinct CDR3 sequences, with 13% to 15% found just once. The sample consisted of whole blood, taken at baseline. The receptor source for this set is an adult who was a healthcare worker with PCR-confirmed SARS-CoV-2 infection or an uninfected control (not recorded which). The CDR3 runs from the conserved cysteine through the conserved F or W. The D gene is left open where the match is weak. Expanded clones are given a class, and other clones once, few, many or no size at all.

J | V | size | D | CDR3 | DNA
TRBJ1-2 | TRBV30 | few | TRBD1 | CAWRRIGGGGYGYTF | TGTGCCTGGAGGAGAATAGGAGGGGGCGGCTATGGCTACACCTTC
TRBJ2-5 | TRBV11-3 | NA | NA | CASSLGLASSTQYF | TGTGCCAGCAGCTTAGGTCTAGCTTCGTCGACCCAGTACTTC
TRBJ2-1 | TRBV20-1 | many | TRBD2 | CSAPGGSGRWVNEQFF | TGCAGTGCCCCCGGTGGGAGCGGGAGGTGGGTAAATGAGCAGTTCTTC
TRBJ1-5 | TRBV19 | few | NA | CASSIRGGLNQPQHF | TGTGCCAGTAGTATCCGCGGGGGCTTAAATCAGCCCCAGCATTTT
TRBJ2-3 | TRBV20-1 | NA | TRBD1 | CSPRDVTGSTDTQYF | TGCAGTCCCCGAGACGTGACAGGGAGCACAGATACGCAGTATTTT
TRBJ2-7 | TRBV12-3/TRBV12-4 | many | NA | CASSLGGFSYEQYF | TGTGCCAGCAGTTTAGGAGGGTTTTCCTACGAGCAGTACTTC
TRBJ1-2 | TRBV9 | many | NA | CASSVGNYGYTF | TGTGCCAGCAGCGTAGGCAACTATGGCTACACCTTC
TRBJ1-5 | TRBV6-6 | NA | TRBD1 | CASTTGQGANQPQHF | TGTGCCAGCACCACTGGACAGGGGGCGAATCAGCCCCAGCATTTT
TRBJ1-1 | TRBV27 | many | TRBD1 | CASSFQGTGIEAFF | TGTGCCAGCAGTTTTCAAGGGACAGGGATTGAAGCTTTCTTT
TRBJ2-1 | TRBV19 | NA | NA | CASRNPLGLQGNEQFF | TGTGCCAGTCGTAATCCTTTGGGATTACAGGGCAATGAGCAGTTCTTC
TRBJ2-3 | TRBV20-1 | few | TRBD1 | CSASPTGGADTQYF | TGCAGTGCTAGCCCGACAGGGGGCGCAGATACGCAGTATTTT
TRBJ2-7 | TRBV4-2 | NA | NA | CASSQVGDGGKYEQYF | TGTGCCAGCAGCCAAGTGGGGGACGGAGGAAAATACGAGCAGTACTTC
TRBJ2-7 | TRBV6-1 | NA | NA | CASSGTTGFGYEQYF | TGTGCCAGCAGTGGCACCACAGGGTTCGGGTACGAGCAGTACTTC
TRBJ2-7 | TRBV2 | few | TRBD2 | CASSGFSGLAPDRYYEQYF | TGTGCCAGCAGTGGTTTTTCGGGACTAGCGCCGGATAGGTACTACGAGCAGTACTTC
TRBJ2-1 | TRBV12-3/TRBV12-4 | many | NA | CASSLQGNSYNEQFF | TGTGCCAGCAGTTTACAGGGGAACTCCTACAATGAGCAGTTCTTC
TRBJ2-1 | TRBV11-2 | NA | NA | CASSAETRSDNEQFF | TGTGCCAGCAGTGCCGAGACTCGTAGTGACAATGAGCAGTTCTTC
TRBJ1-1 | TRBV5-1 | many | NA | CASSLASNTEAFF | TGCGCCAGCAGCTTGGCCAGCAACACTGAAGCTTTCTTT
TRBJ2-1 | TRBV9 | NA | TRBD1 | CASSAGQGPYNEQFF | TGTGCCAGCAGCGCGGGACAGGGTCCCTACAATGAGCAGTTCTTC
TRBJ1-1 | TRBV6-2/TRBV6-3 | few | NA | CASSYGRRAEAFF | TGTGCCAGCAGTTATGGGAGAAGGGCTGAAGCTTTCTTT
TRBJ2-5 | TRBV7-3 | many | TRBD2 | CASSPGTSETQYF | TGTGCCAGCAGCCCCGGGACTAGTGAGACCCAGTACTTC
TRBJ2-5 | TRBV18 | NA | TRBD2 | CASSPGLAGDETQYF | TGTGCCAGCTCACCGGGACTAGCGGGAGACGAGACCCAGTACTTC
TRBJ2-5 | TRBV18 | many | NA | CASSPLENVRSQETQYF | TGTGCCAGCTCACCCCTAGAGAATGTGCGGAGTCAAGAGACCCAGTACTTC
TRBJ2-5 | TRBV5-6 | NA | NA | CASSLSYQETQYF | TGTGCCAGCAGCTTGTCGTACCAAGAGACCCAGTACTTC
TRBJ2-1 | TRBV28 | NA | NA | CASRPGVGAYNEQFF | TGTGCCAGCAGGCCCGGGGTAGGGGCCTACAATGAGCAGTTCTTC
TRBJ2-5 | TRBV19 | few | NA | CASSMGGTGGGRETQYF | TGTGCCAGTAGTATGGGGGGGACAGGAGGAGGAAGGGAGACCCAGTACTTC
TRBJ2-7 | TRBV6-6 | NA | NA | CASSYGQMILLGEQYF | TGTGCCAGCAGTTACGGACAGATGATTTTACTGGGCGAGCAGTACTTC
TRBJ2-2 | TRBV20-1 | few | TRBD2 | CSAIYSGGPTGELFF | TGCAGTGCTATATATAGCGGGGGCCCCACCGGGGAGCTGTTTTTT
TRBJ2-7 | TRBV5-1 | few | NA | CASSLEGYEQYF | TGCGCCAGCAGCTTGGAGGGCTACGAGCAGTACTTC
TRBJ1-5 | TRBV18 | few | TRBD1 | CASSPARGGQPQHF | TGTGCCAGCTCACCGGCCAGGGGGGGCCAGCCCCAGCATTTT